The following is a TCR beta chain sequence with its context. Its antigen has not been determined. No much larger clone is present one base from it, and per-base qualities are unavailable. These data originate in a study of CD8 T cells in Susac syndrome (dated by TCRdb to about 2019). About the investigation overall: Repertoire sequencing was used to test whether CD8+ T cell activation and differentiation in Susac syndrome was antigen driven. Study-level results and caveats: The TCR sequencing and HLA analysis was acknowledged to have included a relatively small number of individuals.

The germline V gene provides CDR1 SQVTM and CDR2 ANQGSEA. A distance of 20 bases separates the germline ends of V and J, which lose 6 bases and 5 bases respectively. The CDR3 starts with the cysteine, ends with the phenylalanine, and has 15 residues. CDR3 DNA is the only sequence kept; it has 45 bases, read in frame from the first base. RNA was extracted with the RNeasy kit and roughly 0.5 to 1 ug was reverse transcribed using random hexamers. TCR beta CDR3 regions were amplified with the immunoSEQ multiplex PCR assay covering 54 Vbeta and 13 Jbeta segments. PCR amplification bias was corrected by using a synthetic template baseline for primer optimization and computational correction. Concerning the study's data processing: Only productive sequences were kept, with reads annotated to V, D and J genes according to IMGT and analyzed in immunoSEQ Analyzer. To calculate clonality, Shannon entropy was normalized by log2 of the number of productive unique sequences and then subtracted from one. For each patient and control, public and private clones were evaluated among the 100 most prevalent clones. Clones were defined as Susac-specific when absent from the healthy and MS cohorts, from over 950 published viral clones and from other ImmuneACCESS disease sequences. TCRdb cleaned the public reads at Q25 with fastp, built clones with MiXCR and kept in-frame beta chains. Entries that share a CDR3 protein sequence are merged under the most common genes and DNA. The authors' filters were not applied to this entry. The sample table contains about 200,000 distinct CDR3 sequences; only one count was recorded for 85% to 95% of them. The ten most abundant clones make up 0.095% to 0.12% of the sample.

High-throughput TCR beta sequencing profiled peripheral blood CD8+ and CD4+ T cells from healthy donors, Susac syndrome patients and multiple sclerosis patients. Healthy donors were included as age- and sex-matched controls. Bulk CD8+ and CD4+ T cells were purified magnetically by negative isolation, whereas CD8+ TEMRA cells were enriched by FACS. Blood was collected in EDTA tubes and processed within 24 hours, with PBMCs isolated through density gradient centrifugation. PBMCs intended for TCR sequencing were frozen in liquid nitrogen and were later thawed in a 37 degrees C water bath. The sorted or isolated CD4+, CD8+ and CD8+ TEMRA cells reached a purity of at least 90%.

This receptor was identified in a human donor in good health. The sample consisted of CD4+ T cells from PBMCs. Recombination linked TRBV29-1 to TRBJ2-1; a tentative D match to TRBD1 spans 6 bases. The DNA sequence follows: TGCAGCGTCTCACACAGGGCCGGGTATAACAATGAGCAGTTCTTC. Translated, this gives CSVSHRAGYNNEQFF.